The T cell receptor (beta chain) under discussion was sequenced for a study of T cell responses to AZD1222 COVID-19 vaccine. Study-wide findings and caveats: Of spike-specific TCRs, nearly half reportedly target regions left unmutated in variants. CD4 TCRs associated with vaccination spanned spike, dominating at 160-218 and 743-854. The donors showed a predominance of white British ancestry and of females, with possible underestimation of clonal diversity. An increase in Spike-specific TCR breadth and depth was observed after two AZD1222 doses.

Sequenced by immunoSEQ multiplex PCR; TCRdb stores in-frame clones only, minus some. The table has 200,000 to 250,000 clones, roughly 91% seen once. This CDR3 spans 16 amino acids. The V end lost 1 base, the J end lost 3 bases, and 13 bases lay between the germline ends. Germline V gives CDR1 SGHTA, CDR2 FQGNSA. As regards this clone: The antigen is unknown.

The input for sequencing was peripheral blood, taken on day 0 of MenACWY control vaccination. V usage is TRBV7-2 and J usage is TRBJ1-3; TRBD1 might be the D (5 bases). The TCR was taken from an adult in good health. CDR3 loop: CASSLGRGAGGNTIYF. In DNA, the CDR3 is TGTGCCAGCAGCTTAGGGAGAGGGGCGGGTGGAAACACCATATATTTT.